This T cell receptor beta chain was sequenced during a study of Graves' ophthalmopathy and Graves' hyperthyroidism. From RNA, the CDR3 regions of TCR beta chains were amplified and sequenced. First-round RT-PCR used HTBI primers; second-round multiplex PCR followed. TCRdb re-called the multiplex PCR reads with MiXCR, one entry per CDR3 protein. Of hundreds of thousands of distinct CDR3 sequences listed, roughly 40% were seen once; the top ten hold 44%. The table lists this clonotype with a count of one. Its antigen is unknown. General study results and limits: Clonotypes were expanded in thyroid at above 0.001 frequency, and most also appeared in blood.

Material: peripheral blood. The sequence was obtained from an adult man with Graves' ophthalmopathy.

As DNA, the CDR3 is TGCAGTGCTAGAAGGCCGGGCGGCGAGCAGTACTTC. It is translated as CSARRPGGEQYF. The V and J genes are TRBV20-1 and TRBJ2-7; D call uncertain. The CDR3 has 12 amino acids. Germline V lookup: CDR1 DFQATT, CDR2 SNEGSKA (reference sequence). Trimming took off 2 bases at V and 6 bases at J, with 11 bases between the two ends.